This TCR beta chain was sequenced during a study of T cell responses to AZD1222 COVID-19 vaccine (dated by TCRdb to about 2021). Looking at the study overall: TCR sequencing was performed for about 250 trial participants, of whom roughly 200 were given two doses of AZD1222 and approximately 25 were given two doses of MenACWY control vaccine. Trial participants were enrolled into age subgroups of 18-55, 56-69 and 70-plus years, which contained about 150, 27 and 61 TCR-sequenced participants, respectively.

Findings and caveats that apply to the study as a whole: Reportedly, close to half of the unique spike-specific TCRs recognized epitopes lying outside the regions that are mutated in the B.1.351 and B.1.1.7 variants. The whole spike protein was spanned by vaccine-associated CD4 TCRs, and dominant responses were seen in regions 160-218 and 743-854. Spike-specific TCR breadth and depth rose significantly after two AZD1222 doses compared with day 0 and with MenACWY recipients. Participants were mostly white British, with more females than males. The authors suggested clonal diversity may have been underestimated. In the small 56-69-year group, the increase in depth fell short of significance, most likely because of low power. Conclusions about previously exposed vaccinees were limited because only a handful of AZD1222 recipients were SARS-CoV-2 seropositive at baseline. Because no samples from the day 14 peak response were available, repertoires could be characterized only after the peak T cell response.

The CDR3 regions of human TCRbeta chains were subjected to immunosequencing. The published analysis was carried out like this. Repertoire TCRs were checked for matches against a reference library of SARS-CoV-2-specific TCRs that had been generated using the MIRA antigen-specificity platform. Breadth was defined as the fraction of unique TCRs that were SARS-CoV-2-associated. Depth was defined as the fraction of total T cells that were SARS-CoV-2-associated. Using the MIRA data, each spike-specific TCR was assigned both to the spike region to which the TCR was reactive and to a CD4 or CD8 class. Log10-transformed breadth and depth values were compared by one-way ANOVA with Sidak's multiple comparisons tests. TCRdb obtained this table from immuneACCESS and retained in-frame rearrangements with V and J assigned. These tables miss some clones; where compared with another copy, unresolved V genes account for less than half of the shortfall, and the remainder is unexplained. V, J and clone size were drawn from that table, and D and trimming were deduced from the DNA. The sample yields about 130,000 clones; roughly 88% were counted once. The top ten clonotypes cover 0.9% to 1.2% of the sample.

Turning to this clone: Its antigen has not been determined. No base quality values were provided; no much bigger clone lies one nucleotide off.

The germline V and J ends show losses of 3 bases and 3 bases respectively, and no gene match explains 0 bases of the junction. The CDR3 sequence holds 14 residues, the cysteine and phenylalanine included. The sequence is cut down to CDR3 DNA, 42 bases in frame from base 1. Sequences SGHRS (CDR1) and YFSETQ (CDR2) are obtained from the germline V gene. The time point label here, explained by the study, means: about 28 days (+/-7) after the second vaccine dose. AZD1222 recipients given second doses at about 4 weeks or at about 12 weeks were pooled, since spike-specific TCR depth and breadth were not found to differ between the two schedules. Vaccinee samples came from UK trials COV001 and COV002, including a single-blind randomized controlled phase 2/3 trial of AZD1222 (ChAdOx1 nCoV-19) in healthy adults. For TCRbeta chain sequencing, PBMC samples from trial participants were taken at day 0 and at day 28 after the second dose.

The sample in question was peripheral blood, obtained 28 days after the second AZD1222 dose. Rearrangement joined TRBV5-1 to TRBJ2-2, and TRBD1 matches 9 of the central bases. This receptor was taken from an adult who received the AZD1222 COVID-19 vaccine. The DNA sequence is TGCGCCAGCAGCTGGGACAGGGACACCGGGGAGCTGTTTTTT. Its amino acids are CASSWDRDTGELFF.